This T cell receptor (beta chain) derives from a study of blood T cell repertoires in COVID-19. The wider study: Material from acute and convalescent COVID-19 was sourced from the United States, Italy and Spain. The analysed material was cDNA or gDNA that came from T cells, B-cell-depleted T cells, or PBMCs.

Trimming stripped 4 bases from V and 2 bases from J, with 12 bases between. Germline CDR1 reads SGHKS; CDR2 reads YYEKEE (reference sequence). This CDR3 is built from 14 residues. Original processing methods: Amplification of reference gene primers was used by the study to estimate nucleated cell counts. TCRdb keeps only in-frame clones here, not all; method: immunoSEQ multiplex PCR. V, J and clone size are those of that table, while D and trimming were read from the DNA. The table lists approximately 170,000 clones, roughly 90% of them singletons. The chain joins TRBV5-5 to TRBJ1-2, with D possibly being TRBD1 (5 bases). Material: peripheral blood. This clonotype was obtained from a man in his sixties with acute or convalescent COVID-19. The CDR3 here is CASSLEGLNYGYTF. For the CDR3, the DNA is TGTGCCAGCAGCCTTGAGGGACTAAACTATGGCTACACCTTC.